This T cell receptor beta chain was found in a study of blood T cell repertoires in COVID-19. Turning to the study itself: Acute and convalescent COVID-19 samples came from the United States, Italy and Spain.

Clinical histories supplied by participants themselves formed the basis of cohort assignment. Among Cohort 3 donors, those recovered had two negative PCRs, clearance, or symptom resolution. This clone was seen only once. As processed by the authors: Nucleated cell number was recorded as an estimate derived from reference gene primer amplification. TCRdb's copy holds only in-frame clones and misses some; the assay was immunoSEQ multiplex PCR. The V and J calls and clone size were taken over from that table, and D and trimming were inferred from the DNA. The sample records about 46,000 clones, 86% being singletons. The CDR3 sequence is 16 residues long. V lost 4 bases, J lost 1 base, and 7 bases stayed unmatched. CDR1 is LNHDA and CDR2 is SQIVND in the germline V gene (reference sequence).

The clonotype comes from a woman between 45 and 65 years old who had recovered from COVID-19. The V gene is TRBV19, the J gene TRBJ2-7, with TRBD1 matching over 10 bases. Material: PBMCs or T cells enriched from blood (not recorded which). CDR3 sequence: CASSSTGTGDSYEQYF. DNA for the CDR3: TGTGCCAGTAGTAGCACCGGGACAGGGGATTCCTACGAGCAGTACTTC. Based on the CDR3 plus reference TRBV19 and TRBJ2-7, the full variable domain is DGGITQSPKYLFRKEGQNVTLSCEQNLNHDAMYWYRQDPGQGLRLIYYSQIVNDFQKGDIAEGYSVSREKKESFPLTVTSAQKNPTAFYLCASSSTGTGDSYEQYFGPGTRLTVT.